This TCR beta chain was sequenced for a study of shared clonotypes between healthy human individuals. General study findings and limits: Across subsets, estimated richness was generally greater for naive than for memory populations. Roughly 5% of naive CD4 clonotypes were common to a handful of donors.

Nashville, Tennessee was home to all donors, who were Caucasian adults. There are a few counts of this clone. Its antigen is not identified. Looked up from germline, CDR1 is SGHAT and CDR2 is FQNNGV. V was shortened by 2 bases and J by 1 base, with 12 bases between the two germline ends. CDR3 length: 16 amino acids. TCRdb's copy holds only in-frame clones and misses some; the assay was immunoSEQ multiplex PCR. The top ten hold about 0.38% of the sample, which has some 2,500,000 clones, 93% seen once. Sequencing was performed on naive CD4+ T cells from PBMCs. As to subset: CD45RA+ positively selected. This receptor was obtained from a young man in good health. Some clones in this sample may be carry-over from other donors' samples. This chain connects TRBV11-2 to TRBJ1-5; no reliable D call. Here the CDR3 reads CASSLTVGRSNQPQHF. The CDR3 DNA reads TGTGCCAGCAGCTTAACTGTTGGCCGAAGCAATCAGCCCCAGCATTTT.